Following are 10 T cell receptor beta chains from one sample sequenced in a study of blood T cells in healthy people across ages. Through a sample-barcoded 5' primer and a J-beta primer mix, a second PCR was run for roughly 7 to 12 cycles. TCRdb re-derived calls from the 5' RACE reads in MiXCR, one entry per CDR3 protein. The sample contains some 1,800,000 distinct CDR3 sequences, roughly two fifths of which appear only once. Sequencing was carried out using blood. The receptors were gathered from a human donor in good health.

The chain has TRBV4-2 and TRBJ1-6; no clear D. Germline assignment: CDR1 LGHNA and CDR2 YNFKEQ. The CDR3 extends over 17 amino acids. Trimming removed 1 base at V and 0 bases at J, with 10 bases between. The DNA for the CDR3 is TGTGCCAGCAGCCAAGGCCAACAGAGCTCCTATAATTCACCCCTCCACTTT. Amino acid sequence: CASSQGQQSSYNSPLHF.

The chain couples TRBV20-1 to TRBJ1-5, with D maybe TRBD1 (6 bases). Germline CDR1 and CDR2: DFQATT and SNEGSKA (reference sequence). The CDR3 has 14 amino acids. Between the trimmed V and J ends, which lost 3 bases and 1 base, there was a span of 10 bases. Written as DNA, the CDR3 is TGCAGTGCTAGCTTAGGACAGAGCAATCAGCCCCAGCATTTT. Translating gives CSASLGQSNQPQHF.

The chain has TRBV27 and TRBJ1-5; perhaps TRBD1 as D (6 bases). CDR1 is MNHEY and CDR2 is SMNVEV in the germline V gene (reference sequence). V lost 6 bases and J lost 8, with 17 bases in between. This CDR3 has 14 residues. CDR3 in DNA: TGTGCCAGCAGGTTTGGTGGGGGCGCGGAGCCCCAGCATTTT. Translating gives CASRFGGGAEPQHF.

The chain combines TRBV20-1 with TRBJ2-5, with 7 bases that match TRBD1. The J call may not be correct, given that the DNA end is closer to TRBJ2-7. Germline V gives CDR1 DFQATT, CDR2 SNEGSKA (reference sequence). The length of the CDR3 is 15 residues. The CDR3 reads CSARGQLDRVGEQYF. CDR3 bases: TGCAGTGCTAGAGGACAACTCGACAGGGTTGGCGAGCAGTACTTC.

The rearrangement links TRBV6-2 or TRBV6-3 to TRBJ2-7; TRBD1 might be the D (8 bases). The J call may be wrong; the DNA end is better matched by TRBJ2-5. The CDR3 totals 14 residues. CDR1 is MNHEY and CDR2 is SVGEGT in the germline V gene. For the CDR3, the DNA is TGTGCCACTGCGGGGGCAGGGGGCATGGAGACCCAGTACTTC. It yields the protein CATAGAGGMETQYF.

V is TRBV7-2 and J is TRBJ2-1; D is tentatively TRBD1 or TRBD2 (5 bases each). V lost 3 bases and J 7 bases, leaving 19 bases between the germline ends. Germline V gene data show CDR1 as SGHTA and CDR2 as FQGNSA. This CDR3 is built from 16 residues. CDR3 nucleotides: TGTGCCAGCAGCTTCCGGCCGGGACCAGCGGAAAATGAGCAGTTCTTC. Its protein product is CASSFRPGPAENEQFF.

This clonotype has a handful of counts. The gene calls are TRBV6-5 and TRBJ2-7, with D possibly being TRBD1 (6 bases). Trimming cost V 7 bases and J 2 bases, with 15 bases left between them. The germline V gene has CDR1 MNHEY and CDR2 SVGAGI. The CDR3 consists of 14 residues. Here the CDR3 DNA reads TGTGCCAGCACCCCAGCTGGGACAACCTACGAGCAGTACTTC. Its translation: CASTPAGTTYEQYF.

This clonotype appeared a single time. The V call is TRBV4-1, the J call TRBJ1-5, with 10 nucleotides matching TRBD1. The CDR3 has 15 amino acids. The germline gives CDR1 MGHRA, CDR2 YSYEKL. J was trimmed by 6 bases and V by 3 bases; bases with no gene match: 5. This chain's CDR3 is CASSHPGQGGQPQHF. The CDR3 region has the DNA TGCGCCAGCAGCCATCCAGGACAGGGGGGTCAGCCCCAGCATTTT.

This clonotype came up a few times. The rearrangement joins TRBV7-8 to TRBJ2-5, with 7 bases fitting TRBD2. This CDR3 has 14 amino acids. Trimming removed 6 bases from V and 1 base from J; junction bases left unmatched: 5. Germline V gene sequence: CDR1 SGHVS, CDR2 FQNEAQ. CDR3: CASSRRLAQETQYF. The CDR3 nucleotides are TGTGCCAGCAGTCGCCGACTAGCCCAAGAGACCCAGTACTTC.

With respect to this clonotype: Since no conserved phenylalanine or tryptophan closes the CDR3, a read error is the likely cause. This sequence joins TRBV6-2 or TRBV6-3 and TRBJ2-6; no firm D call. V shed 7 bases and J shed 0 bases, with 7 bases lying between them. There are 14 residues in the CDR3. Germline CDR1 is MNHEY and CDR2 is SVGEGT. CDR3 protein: CASKDSSGANVLTC. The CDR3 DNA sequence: TGTGCCAGCAAAGATAGCTCTGGGGCCAACGTCCTGACTTGC.